Sequencing of this T cell receptor (beta chain) was carried out in a study of T cell changes during pregnancy in multiple sclerosis. Trimming took off 5 bases at V and 7 bases at J, with 18 bases between the two ends. This CDR3 is 16 amino acids long. Germline CDR1 SGHAT, CDR2 FQNNGV. TCRdb's table, derived via immunoSEQ multiplex PCR, lists solely in-frame clones and lacks some. The sample includes around 42,000 clones, more than 90% of them seen just once. The TCR originated in a female donor in good health, enrolled as a control in a pregnancy study. Here the sequenced sample was CD4+ T cells from peripheral blood mononuclear cells, taken in the second trimester of pregnancy. V gene TRBV11-2 combines with J gene TRBJ1-6; weak D call: TRBD1 (6 bases). In DNA, the CDR3 is TGTGCCAGCAGCCCAAACCTAGGACAGCTGAATTCACCCCTCCACTTT. Protein: CASSPNLGQLNSPLHF.